The clone carrying this T cell receptor (beta chain) was recorded many times. Its antigen is currently unknown. The sample belongs to a study of breast tumors, draining lymph nodes, adjacent tissues. TCRdb re-called the multiplex PCR reads with MiXCR, one entry per CDR3 protein. The table records 85,000 to 120,000 distinct CDR3 sequences, under 40% of them present only once. Germline values: CDR1 MNHEY, CDR2 SVGAGI. The CDR3 length is 15 residues. The V end was cut by 6 bases, the J end by 2 bases, with 13 bases between. Axillary draining lymph nodes of breast cancer patients supplied the node samples. Findings and caveats of the study: Tumors had less TCR diversity than lymph nodes, more than nontumor tissue. The lymph node origin of tumor T cells was framed as consistent with a hypothesis, not demonstrated. Luminal-like breast cancer showed significantly higher tumor–nontumor repertoire similarity than basal-like.

The chain couples TRBV6-5 to TRBJ1-4; the D is unclear. The TCR originated in a female donor with breast cancer. Some clones in this sample may be carry-over from other donors' samples. Source material: axillary lymph node tissue. The CDR3 spells CASRGRGRTNEKLFF. CDR3 sequence (DNA): TGTGCCAGCAGGGGTAGAGGAAGGACTAATGAAAAACTGTTTTTT.